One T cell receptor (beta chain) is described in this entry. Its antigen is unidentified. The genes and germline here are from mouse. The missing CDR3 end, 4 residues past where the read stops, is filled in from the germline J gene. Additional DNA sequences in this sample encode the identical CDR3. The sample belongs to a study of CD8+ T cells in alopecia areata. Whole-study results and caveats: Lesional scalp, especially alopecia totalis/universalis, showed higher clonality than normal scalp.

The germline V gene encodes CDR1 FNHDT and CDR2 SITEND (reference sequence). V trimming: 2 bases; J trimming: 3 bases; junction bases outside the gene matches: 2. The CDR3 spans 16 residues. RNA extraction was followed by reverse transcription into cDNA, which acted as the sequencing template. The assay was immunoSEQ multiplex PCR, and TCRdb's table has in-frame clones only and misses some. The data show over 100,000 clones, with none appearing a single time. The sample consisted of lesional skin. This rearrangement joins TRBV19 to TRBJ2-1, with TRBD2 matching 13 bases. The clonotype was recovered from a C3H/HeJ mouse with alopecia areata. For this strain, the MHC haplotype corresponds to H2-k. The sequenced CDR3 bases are TGTGCCAGCAGTATTGGGACTGGGGGGGGCTATGCT. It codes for CASSIGTGGGYA. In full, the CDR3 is CASSIGTGGGYAEQFF.